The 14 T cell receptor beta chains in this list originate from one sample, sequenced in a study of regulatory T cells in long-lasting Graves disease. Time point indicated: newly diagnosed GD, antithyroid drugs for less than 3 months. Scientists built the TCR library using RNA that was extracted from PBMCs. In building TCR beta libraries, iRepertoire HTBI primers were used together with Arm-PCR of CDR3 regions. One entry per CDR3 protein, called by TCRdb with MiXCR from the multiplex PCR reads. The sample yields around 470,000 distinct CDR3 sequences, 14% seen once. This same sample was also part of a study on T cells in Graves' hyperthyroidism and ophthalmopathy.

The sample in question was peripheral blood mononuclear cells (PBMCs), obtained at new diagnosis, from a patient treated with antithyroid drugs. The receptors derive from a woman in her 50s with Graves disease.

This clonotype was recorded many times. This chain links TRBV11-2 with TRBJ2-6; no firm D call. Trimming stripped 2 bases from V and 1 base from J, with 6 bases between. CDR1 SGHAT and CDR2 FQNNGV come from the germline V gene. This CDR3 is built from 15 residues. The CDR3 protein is CASSLIRSGANVLTF. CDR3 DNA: TGTGCCAGCAGCTTAATCAGGTCTGGGGCCAACGTCCTGACTTTC.

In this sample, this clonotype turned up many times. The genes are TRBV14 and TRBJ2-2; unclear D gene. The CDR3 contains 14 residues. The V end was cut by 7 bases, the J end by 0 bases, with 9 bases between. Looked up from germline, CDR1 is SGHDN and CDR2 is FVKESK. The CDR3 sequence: CASTQSPNTGELFF. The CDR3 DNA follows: TGTGCCAGCACACAGTCCCCGAACACCGGGGAGCTGTTTTTT.

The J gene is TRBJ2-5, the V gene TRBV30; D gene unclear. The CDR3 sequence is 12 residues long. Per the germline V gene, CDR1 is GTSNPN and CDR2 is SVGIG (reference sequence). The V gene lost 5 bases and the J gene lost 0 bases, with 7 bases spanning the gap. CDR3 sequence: CAWGVYQETQYF. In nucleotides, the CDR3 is TGTGCCTGGGGGGTTTACCAAGAGACCCAGTACTTC.

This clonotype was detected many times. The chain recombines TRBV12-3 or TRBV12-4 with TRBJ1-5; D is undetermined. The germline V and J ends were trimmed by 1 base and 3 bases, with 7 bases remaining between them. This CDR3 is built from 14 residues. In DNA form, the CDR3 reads TGTGCCAGCAGTTTAGGCCAGTACAATCAGCCCCAGCATTTT. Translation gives CASSLGQYNQPQHF.

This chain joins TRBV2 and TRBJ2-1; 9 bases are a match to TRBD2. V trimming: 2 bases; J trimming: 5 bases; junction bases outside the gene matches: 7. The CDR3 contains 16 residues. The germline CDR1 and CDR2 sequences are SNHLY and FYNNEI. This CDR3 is CASSEQGLARHNEQFF. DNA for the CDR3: TGTGCCAGCAGTGAACAGGGACTAGCAAGGCACAATGAGCAGTTCTTC. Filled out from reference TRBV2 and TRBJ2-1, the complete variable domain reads EPEVTQTPSHQVTQMGQEVILRCVPISNHLYFYWYRQILGQKVEFLVSFYNNEISEKSEIFDDQFSVERPDGSNFTLKIRSTKLEDSAMYFCASSEQGLARHNEQFFGPGTRLTVL.

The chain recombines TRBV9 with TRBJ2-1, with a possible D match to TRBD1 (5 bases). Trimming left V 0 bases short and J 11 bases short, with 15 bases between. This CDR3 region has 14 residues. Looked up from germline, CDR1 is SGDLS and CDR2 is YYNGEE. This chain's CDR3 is CASSVGQNVHKQFF. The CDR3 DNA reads TGTGCCAGCAGCGTAGGACAGAATGTTCACAAGCAGTTCTTC.

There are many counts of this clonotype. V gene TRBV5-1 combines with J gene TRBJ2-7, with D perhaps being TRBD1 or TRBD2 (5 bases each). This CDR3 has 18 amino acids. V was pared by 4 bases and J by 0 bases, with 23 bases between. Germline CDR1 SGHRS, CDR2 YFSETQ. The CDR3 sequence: CASSPPDTLGRSSYEQYF. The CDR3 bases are TGCGCCAGCAGCCCACCGGACACGCTGGGACGGAGCTCCTACGAGCAGTACTTC.

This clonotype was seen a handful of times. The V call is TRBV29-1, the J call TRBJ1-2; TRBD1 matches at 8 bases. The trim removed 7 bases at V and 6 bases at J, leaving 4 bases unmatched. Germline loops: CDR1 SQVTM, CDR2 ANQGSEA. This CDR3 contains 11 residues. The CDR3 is CSGRQGNGYTF. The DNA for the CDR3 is TGCAGCGGACGACAGGGGAATGGCTACACCTTC.

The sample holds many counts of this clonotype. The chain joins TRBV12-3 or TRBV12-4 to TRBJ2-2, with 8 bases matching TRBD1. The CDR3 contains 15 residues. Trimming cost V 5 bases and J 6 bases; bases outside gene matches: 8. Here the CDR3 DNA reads TGTGCCAGCAGTCCCAGGACAGGGAAGGCCGGGGAGCTGTTTTTT. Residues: CASSPRTGKAGELFF.

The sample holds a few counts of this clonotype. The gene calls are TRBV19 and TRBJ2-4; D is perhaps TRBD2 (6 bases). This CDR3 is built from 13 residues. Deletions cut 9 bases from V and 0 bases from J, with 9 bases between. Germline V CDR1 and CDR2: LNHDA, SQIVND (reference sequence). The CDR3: CASGGVAKNIQYF. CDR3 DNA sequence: TGTGCCAGCGGAGGGGTAGCCAAAAACATTCAGTACTTC.

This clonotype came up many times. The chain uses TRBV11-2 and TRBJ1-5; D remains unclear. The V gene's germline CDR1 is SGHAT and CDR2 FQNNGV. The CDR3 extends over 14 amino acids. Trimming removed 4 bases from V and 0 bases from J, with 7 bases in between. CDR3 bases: TGTGCCAGCAGCTCGGGAGTTAGCAATCAGCCCCAGCATTTT. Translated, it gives CASSSGVSNQPQHF.

The CDR3, as DNA: TGTGCCAGCAGCTTAGGATTGGCAACTAATGAAAAACTGTTTTTT. Translation: CASSLGLATNEKLFF. V gene TRBV7-9 combines with J gene TRBJ1-4; no firm D call. Trimming took 1 base from V and 0 from J, leaving 6 bases between them. This CDR3 comprises 15 residues. Germline CDR1 and CDR2: SEHNR and FQNEAQ (reference sequence).

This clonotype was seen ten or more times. The CDR3 DNA is TGTGCCAGCTTCGGGCCCAGGCGGGAATCCGAAAAACTGTTTTTT. It yields the protein CASFGPRRESEKLFF. V and J are TRBV6-1 and TRBJ1-4; no reliable D call. Trimming cost V 8 bases and J 8 bases, with 21 bases left between them. The CDR3 is 15 residues long. The germline CDR1 and CDR2 sequences are MNHNS and SASEGT.

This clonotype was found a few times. CDR3 in DNA: TGTGCCAGCAGTTTGCATAGGAAGCAAGAGACCCAGTACTTC. Translation: CASSLHRKQETQYF. The chain couples TRBV28 to TRBJ2-5, with D hard to call. This CDR3 is built from 14 residues. V lost 3 bases to trimming and J lost 2 bases, with 10 bases between them. The germline gives CDR1 MDHEN, CDR2 SYDVKM.